This T cell receptor (beta chain) was observed in a study of shared clonotypes between healthy human individuals. The CDR3 is made up of 15 amino acids. With V trimmed by 2 bases and J by 5 bases, 6 bases remained unmatched. The germline V gene has CDR1 LNHDA and CDR2 SQIVND (reference sequence). TCRdb's copy holds only in-frame clones and misses some; the assay was immunoSEQ multiplex PCR. The sample comprises a few hundred thousand clones, almost 97% of which are singletons, and around 0.06% rests with the top ten. This chain links TRBV19 with TRBJ2-1; TRBD1 matches at 7 bases. The specimen was naive CD4+ T cells sorted from blood. Subset here: CD45RA+ positively selected. The TCR sequence derives from a woman aged 30 to 39 in good health. The CDR3 region has the DNA TGTGCCAGTAGTATAAAGGGGGCGCCCAACAATGAGCAGTTCTTC. It codes for CASSIKGAPNNEQFF.